The 7 T cell receptor beta chains given below trace back to one sample, sequenced in a study of T cell responses to AZD1222 COVID-19 vaccine. TCRdb's table, derived via immunoSEQ multiplex PCR, lists solely in-frame clones and lacks some. The table has about 160,000 clones, approximately 91% seen once. The sequencing used peripheral blood, collected on day 0 of AZD1222 vaccination. These TCRs come from an adult in good health.

The chain joins TRBV2 to TRBJ1-5; tentatively, D is TRBD1 (6 bases). The germline gives CDR1 SNHLY, CDR2 FYNNEI. The CDR3 has 15 amino acids. V was clipped by 5 bases and J by 4 bases, with 15 bases between them. The CDR3, as DNA: TGTGCCAGCAGTCGATTGGGACAAATAAATCAGCCCCAGCATTTT. It yields the protein CASSRLGQINQPQHF.

The gene calls are TRBV4-1 and TRBJ2-7, with 8 nucleotides matching TRBD2. The CDR3 consists of 16 residues. CDR1 is MGHRA and CDR2 is YSYEKL in the germline V gene. The V segment lost 4 bases and the J segment 2 bases; nucleotides outside the gene matches: 10. The CDR3 here is CASSPLSGGAPYEQYF. CDR3 nucleotide sequence: TGCGCCAGCAGCCCCTTGTCCGGGGGGGCCCCCTACGAGCAGTACTTC.

CDR3 residues: CASSPGRSYEQYF. The DNA for the CDR3 is TGTGCCAGCAGTCCGGGTCGTTCCTACGAGCAGTACTTC. J is TRBJ2-7 and V is TRBV7-2; D remains unclear. Germline V CDR1 and CDR2: SGHTA, FQGNSA. CDR3 length: 13 amino acids. V was pared by 6 bases and J by 1 base, with 10 bases between.

This clone occurred a few times. The chain links TRBV30 to TRBJ2-7; 7 bases align to TRBD2. There are 14 residues in the CDR3. CDR1 is GTSNPN and CDR2 is SVGIG in the germline V gene (reference sequence). V trimming: 6 bases; J trimming: 0 bases; junction bases outside the gene matches: 8. The CDR3 DNA reads TGTGCCTGTGCCCCCGGGACTACCTCCTACGAGCAGTACTTC. It codes for CACAPGTTSYEQYF.

This chain connects TRBV6-5 to TRBJ2-3, with no clear D. Germline V gives CDR1 MNHEY, CDR2 SVGAGI. CDR3 size: 15 residues. Trimming stripped 2 bases from V and 0 bases from J, with 9 bases between. Here the CDR3 DNA reads TGTGCCAGCAGTTACCGAGGTTTTAGCACAGATACGCAGTATTTT. Its protein is CASSYRGFSTDTQYF.

The chain is built from TRBV11-3 and TRBJ2-2, with TRBD2 identical over 8 bases. V lost 7 bases, J lost 5 bases, and 6 bases stayed unmatched. Germline CDR1 reads SGHNT; CDR2 reads YENEEA. This CDR3 contains 14 residues. The CDR3 loop is CASTGGVVTGELFF. The CDR3, as DNA: TGTGCCAGCACCGGGGGGGTTGTGACCGGGGAGCTGTTTTTT. The full variable domain, its missing parts supplied by reference TRBV11-3 and TRBJ2-2, is EAGVVQSPRYKIIEKKQPVAFWCNPISGHNTLYWYLQNLGQGPELLIRYENEEAVDDSQLPKDRFSAERLKGVDSTLKIQPAELGDSAVYLCASTGGVVTGELFFGEGSRLTVL.

The chain carries TRBV6-4 and TRBJ2-1, with 10 bases lining up with TRBD1. The CDR3 has 14 amino acids. The trim removed 4 bases at V and 7 bases at J, leaving 4 bases unmatched. The germline CDR1 and CDR2 sequences are MRHNA and SNTAGT. The CDR3 bases are TGTGCCAGCAGTGGGGACAGGGGAAGGAATGAGCAGTTCTTC. Translating it yields CASSGDRGRNEQFF.